What follows describes a single T cell receptor beta chain. The V gene end was trimmed by 6 bases and the J gene end by 3 bases; junction bases not matched to a gene: 8. The CDR3 runs 14 residues. Germline values: CDR1 MNHEY, CDR2 SMNVEV (reference sequence). The data stem from a study of blood T cells in healthy people across ages. For the second PCR, which ran for about 6 to 11 cycles, a sample-barcoded 5' primer and a J-beta primer mix were used. TCRdb re-analysed the 5' RACE reads in MiXCR, keeping a single row per CDR3 protein. The sample has some 760,000 distinct CDR3 sequences; roughly 25% are singletons. In addition, the sample was reused for a study of T cells of mothers and their children.

The source is a boy between 5 and 17 years old in good health. Material: blood. This chain links TRBV27 with TRBJ2-7, with 7 nucleotides matching TRBD2. The DNA for the CDR3 is TGTGCCAGCAGCGACCGGGACTATGACTACGAGCAGTACTTC. This translates into CASSDRDYDYEQYF.